What follows are 25 T cell receptor beta chains derived from one specimen sequenced in a study of immune evolution from preneoplasia to lung adenocarcinoma. Assay: immunoSEQ multiplex PCR; the TCRdb copy retains only in-frame clones and omits some. The repertoire holds approximately 3,600 clones, with roughly 75% as singletons. Sequencing was performed on FFPE adjacent normal lung tissue. The receptors derive from a person between 60 and 80 years old with lung adenocarcinoma.

The V call is TRBV7-6, the J call TRBJ2-2, with 9 positions matching TRBD1. J gave up 6 bases and V 5 bases, and 13 bases lay outside the gene matches. CDR3 size: 17 residues. CDR1 SGHVS and CDR2 FNYEAQ come from the germline V gene. The CDR3 DNA follows: TGTGCCAGCAGCCTACTACCAGGACAGGGGCGGGCCGGGGAGCTGTTTTTT. It yields the protein CASSLLPGQGRAGELFF.

V gene TRBV6-5 combines with J gene TRBJ2-5; the D gene could be TRBD1 or TRBD2 (5 bases each). This CDR3 comprises 14 residues. V lost 2 bases and J lost 6, with 13 bases in between. Per germline, CDR1 MNHEY and CDR2 SVGAGI. The CDR3 DNA sequence: TGTGCCAGCAGTTACCCGGGGCCTCGGAAGACCCAGTACTTC. This sequence encodes CASSYPGPRKTQYF.

This chain links TRBV7-6 with TRBJ2-1; 8 bases line up with TRBD2. The CDR3 extends over 14 amino acids. Germline V lookup: CDR1 SGHVS, CDR2 FNYEAQ. J lost 6 bases, V lost 6 bases, and 7 bases had no gene match. This chain's CDR3 is CASSRSGGANEQFF. In DNA, the CDR3 is TGTGCCAGCAGTCGAAGCGGGGGTGCCAATGAGCAGTTCTTC.

V usage is TRBV18 and J usage is TRBJ1-1; D is uncertain. The V end was cut by 5 bases, the J end by 0 bases, with 10 bases between. The germline V gene encodes CDR1 KGHSH and CDR2 LQKENI. The CDR3 runs 14 residues. CDR3 in DNA: TGTGCCAGCTCAGGTACAGAGATGAACACTGAAGCTTTCTTT. Translating it yields CASSGTEMNTEAFF.

The rearrangement joins TRBV2 to TRBJ2-6, with no clear D. V was shortened by 6 bases and J by 3 bases, with 6 bases between the two germline ends. Germline V gives CDR1 SNHLY, CDR2 FYNNEI. The CDR3 has 13 residues. Here the CDR3 reads CASRLDGANVLTF. The CDR3 DNA reads as TGTGCCAGCAGGCTGGATGGGGCCAACGTCCTGACTTTC.

This clone has just one count. The chain recombines TRBV6-1 with TRBJ2-1, with 9 positions matching TRBD2. Germline V lookup: CDR1 MNHNS, CDR2 SASEGT. V dropped 1 base and J dropped 4; count of bases not matched to a gene: 2. The CDR3 totals 15 residues. The CDR3 sequence is CASSEVAGAYNEQFF. The DNA for the CDR3 is TGTGCCAGCAGTGAAGTAGCGGGAGCTTACAATGAGCAGTTCTTC.

The rearrangement joins TRBV10-1 to TRBJ2-7; D remains unclear. Germline V gives CDR1 WNHNN, CDR2 SYGVQD (reference sequence). This CDR3 has 13 amino acids. Deletions cut 3 bases from V and 3 bases from J, with 9 bases between. The CDR3, as DNA: TGCGCCAGCAGTGAAGGTGGCAGCTACGAGCAGTACTTC. Translating it yields CASSEGGSYEQYF.

The chain's CDR3 is CASSPRDSRRGVEQFF. CDR3 coding DNA: TGTGCCAGCAGCCCCCGGGACTCCCGCCGAGGAGTTGAGCAGTTCTTC. This chain joins TRBV7-9 and TRBJ2-1; weak D call: TRBD2 (6 bases). The CDR3 length is 16 residues. Trimming took 5 bases from V and 9 from J, leaving 23 bases between them. Germline loops: CDR1 SEHNR, CDR2 FQNEAQ (reference sequence).

DNA for the CDR3: TGTGCCAGCAGCCTGACCGGGACAGGCGAGAGTGAAGCTTTCTTT. This encodes CASSLTGTGESEAFF. This rearrangement joins TRBV5-6 to TRBJ1-1; TRBD1 agrees at 8 bases. CDR1 is SGHDT and CDR2 is YYEEEE in the germline V gene. CDR3 length: 15 residues. Trimming cost V 4 bases and J 7 bases; bases outside gene matches: 12. Drawing the rest from reference TRBV5-6 and TRBJ1-1, the complete variable domain is DAGVTQSPTHLIKTRGQQVTLRCSPKSGHDTVSWYQQALGQGPQFIFQYYEEEERQRGNFPDRFSGHQFPNYSSELNVNALLLGDSALYLCASSLTGTGESEAFFGQGTRLTVV.

The CDR3 loop is CASSRYDRYNEQFF. The CDR3 DNA is TGCGCCAGCAGCCGGTACGACAGGTACAATGAGCAGTTCTTC. The V and J genes are TRBV4-1 and TRBJ2-1; maybe TRBD1 (6 bases). V lost 4 bases to trimming and J lost 4 bases, with 11 bases between them. The CDR3 consists of 14 residues. The germline V gene has CDR1 MGHRA and CDR2 YSYEKL.

The rearrangement uses TRBV5-4 and TRBJ2-3; TRBD2 aligns across 9 bases. CDR3 length: 16 residues. V shed 3 bases, J shed 0 bases, and the junction held 5 bases outside the gene matches. The germline CDR1 and CDR2 sequences are SGHNT and YYREEE (reference sequence). The CDR3 reads CASSSGLARSTDTQYF. CDR3 nucleotides: TGTGCCAGCAGCTCAGGACTAGCGAGAAGCACAGATACGCAGTATTTT.

This clone was recorded once. This chain uses TRBV4-1 with TRBJ2-1, with unresolved D. The CDR3 covers 16 residues. The germline gives CDR1 MGHRA, CDR2 YSYEKL. Trimming took 0 bases from V and 8 from J, leaving 17 bases between them. The CDR3 spells CASSQDEAFGYHEQFF. The CDR3 bases are TGCGCCAGCAGCCAAGACGAAGCATTTGGGTATCATGAGCAGTTCTTC.

The J gene is TRBJ2-5, the V gene TRBV11-2, with a tentative D call TRBD1 (5 bases). V shed 1 base and J shed 2 bases, with 11 bases lying between them. The CDR3 consists of 15 residues. Germline lookup yields CDR1 SGHAT and CDR2 FQNNGV. In DNA, the CDR3 is TGTGCCAGCAGCTTAGGTCCAGGGCCGCAAGAGACCCAGTACTTC. It yields the protein CASSLGPGPQETQYF.

The gene calls are TRBV5-6 and TRBJ1-1; D unresolved. CDR3 size: 13 residues. Germline V gene data show CDR1 as SGHDT and CDR2 as YYEEEE. The V end lost 3 bases, the J end lost 4 bases, and 10 bases lay between the germline ends. The CDR3 DNA reads as TGTGCCAGCAGCTGGGAAGTGGGCACTGAAGCTTTCTTT. Encoded protein: CASSWEVGTEAFF.

This sequence joins TRBV5-1 and TRBJ2-5; 7 nucleotides match TRBD2. The CDR3 totals 16 residues. V shed 3 bases, J shed 1 base, and the junction held 9 bases outside the gene matches. From germline, CDR1 is SGHRS and CDR2 YFSETQ. The CDR3, as DNA: TGCGCCAGCAGCTCCCGCTTGCTAGCGGTCCAAGAGACCCAGTACTTC. Translated: CASSSRLLAVQETQYF.

The chain joins TRBV6-5 to TRBJ1-1, with D perhaps TRBD1 (6 bases). V was trimmed by 2 bases and J by 4 bases, leaving 17 bases between them. There are 16 residues in the CDR3. Germline values: CDR1 MNHEY, CDR2 SVGAGI. In DNA form, the CDR3 reads TGTGCCAGCAGTTACCGTGTCTCTACAGGGATCACTGAAGCTTTCTTT. It translates to CASSYRVSTGITEAFF.

In its sample, this clone was seen once. The V call is TRBV7-9, the J call TRBJ1-1; D not resolved. The CDR3 runs 14 residues. Deletions cut 5 bases from V and 6 bases from J, with 16 bases between. Germline-derived CDR1 and CDR2 are SEHNR and FQNEAQ (reference sequence). The CDR3: CASSVGSVGAEAFF. In nucleotides, the CDR3 is TGTGCCAGCAGCGTCGGGTCGGTAGGAGCTGAAGCTTTCTTT.

The chain joins TRBV10-1 to TRBJ1-2; 7 bases align to TRBD1. The V gene end was trimmed by 8 bases and the J gene end by 2 bases; junction bases not matched to a gene: 2. This CDR3 has 12 residues. Germline CDR1 reads WNHNN; CDR2 reads SYGVQD (reference sequence). The CDR3 DNA reads TGCGCCAGCGGGGACAGCAACTATGGCTACACCTTC. Amino acid sequence: CASGDSNYGYTF.

The chain has TRBV19 and TRBJ2-3, with 10 positions matching TRBD2. The CDR3 runs 14 residues. The V gene's germline CDR1 is LNHDA and CDR2 SQIVND (reference sequence). With V trimmed by 10 bases and J by 3 bases, 7 bases remained unmatched. The CDR3 here is CATKAGGPTDTQYF. DNA of the CDR3: TGTGCCACGAAAGCGGGAGGGCCGACAGATACGCAGTATTTT.

The CDR3 here is CASSKQTSGTDTQYF. The CDR3, as DNA: TGCGCCAGCAGCAAACAGACTAGCGGCACAGATACGCAGTATTTT. The V call is TRBV5-1, the J call TRBJ2-3, with TRBD2 matching over 8 bases. Trimming cost V 4 bases and J 1 base; bases outside gene matches: 5. CDR1 and CDR2 (germline): SGHRS, YFSETQ. The CDR3 length is 15 residues.

Only one count was recorded for this clone. The genes are TRBV30 and TRBJ2-3; D possibly corresponds to TRBD1 (5 bases). The CDR3 is 14 amino acids. V was cut by 8 bases and J by 2 bases, with 17 bases left in between. Per the germline V gene, CDR1 is GTSNPN and CDR2 is SVGIG (reference sequence). Here the CDR3 reads CAHRNRLHTDTQYF. The CDR3 nucleotides read TGTGCCCACCGCAACAGGCTGCACACAGATACGCAGTATTTT. Together with reference TRBV30 and TRBJ2-3, the CDR3 gives the full variable domain: SQTIHQWPATLVQPVGSPLSLECTVEGTSNPNLYWYRQAAGRGLQLLFYSVGIGQISSEVPQNLSASRPQDRQFILSSKKLLLSDSGFYLCAHRNRLHTDTQYFGPGTRLTVL.

The chain is built from TRBV7-2 and TRBJ2-1; 7 nucleotides agree with TRBD1. After removal of 4 bases from V and 5 bases from J, the junction contained 5 bases not matched to a gene. Germline V gene lookup returns CDR1 SGHTA and CDR2 FQGNSA. The CDR3 covers 14 residues. The CDR3 is CASSYDRVDNEQFF. In nucleotides, the CDR3 is TGTGCCAGCAGCTACGACAGGGTTGACAATGAGCAGTTCTTC.

The CDR3 reads CSVGGPTFSYEQYF. CDR3 sequence (DNA): TGCAGCGTGGGGGGACCGACTTTCTCCTACGAGCAGTACTTC. The J gene is TRBJ2-7, the V gene TRBV29-1; TRBD2 might be the D (6 bases). V lost 6 bases to trimming and J lost 0 bases, with 15 bases between them. The germline V gene encodes CDR1 SQVTM and CDR2 ANQGSEA. This CDR3 comprises 14 residues.

This clone was counted a few times. The chain carries TRBV6-6 and TRBJ1-2; TRBD1 is a possible D gene (6 bases). This CDR3 region has 14 residues. Looked up from germline, CDR1 is MNHNY and CDR2 is SVGAGI (reference sequence). Trimming stripped 2 bases from V and 8 bases from J, with 15 bases between. DNA for the CDR3: TGTGCCAGCAGTTACGATACAGGGCCCATCGGCTACACCTTC. Its translation: CASSYDTGPIGYTF.

The chain uses TRBV20-1 and TRBJ1-1, with TRBD1 as a possible D gene (5 bases). Germline V gives CDR1 DFQATT, CDR2 SNEGSKA (reference sequence). Deletions cut 5 bases from V and 5 bases from J, with 9 bases between. The CDR3 consists of 11 residues. CDR3 coding DNA: TGCAGTGCTCCGAGGGGTACTGAAGCTTTCTTT. Protein: CSAPRGTEAFF.